The 25 T cell receptor beta chains given below trace back to one sample, sequenced in a study of T-cell memory formation after mild COVID-19. TCRdb independently ran MiXCR on the 5' RACE reads; one entry per CDR3 protein. The data hold 530,000 or so distinct CDR3 sequences, with 15% to 20% observed a single time. Source material: PBMCs or a T cell subset sorted from them (not recorded which). Every receptor here comes from an adult woman who had mild COVID-19 (a few samples of this study predate the infection). Cell type and time point are not known.

CDR3 bases: TGTGCCATAGGACTAGCGGACAGCGGGACCCAGTACTTC. Its protein is CAIGLADSGTQYF. The chain employs TRBV10-3 and TRBJ2-5; 10 nucleotides line up with TRBD2. This CDR3 comprises 13 residues. V was pared by 9 bases and J by 7 bases, with 8 bases of the junction left unmatched. Germline CDR1 and CDR2: ENHRY and SYGVKD.

This clonotype was seen only a few times. The chain carries TRBV7-2 and TRBJ2-3; TRBD2 matches at 12 bases. The CDR3 has 15 amino acids. V dropped 6 bases and J dropped 4; count of bases not matched to a gene: 5. CDR1 and CDR2 from the germline V gene are SGHTA and FQGNSA. CDR3: CASRRTSGKADTQYF. For the CDR3, the DNA is TGTGCCAGCAGAAGGACTAGCGGGAAGGCAGATACGCAGTATTTT.

This chain connects TRBV7-6 to TRBJ2-1; TRBD2 matches at 16 bases. J lost 5 bases, V lost 4 bases, and 8 bases had no gene match. Per the germline V gene, CDR1 is SGHVS and CDR2 is FNYEAQ. CDR3 size: 18 residues. CDR3 loop: CASSWGLAGGSGNNEQFF. As DNA, the CDR3 is TGTGCCAGCAGCTGGGGACTAGCGGGAGGGTCAGGGAACAATGAGCAGTTCTTC. The full variable domain, its missing parts supplied by reference TRBV7-6 and TRBJ2-1, is GAGVSQSPRYKVTKRGQDVALRCDPISGHVSLYWYRQALGQGPEFLTYFNYEAQQDKSGLPNDRFSAERPEGSISTLTIQRTEQRDSAMYRCASSWGLAGGSGNNEQFFGPGTRLTVL.

This clonotype has just a few counts. The chain recombines TRBV6-6 with TRBJ2-5, with D perhaps matching TRBD1 or TRBD2 (5 bases each). Trimming took 5 bases from V and 4 from J, leaving 17 bases between them. This CDR3 has 15 amino acids. Per the germline V gene, CDR1 is MNHNY and CDR2 is SVGAGI (reference sequence). The CDR3 loop is CASSGPRDPGETQYF. The CDR3 region has the DNA TGTGCCAGCAGTGGGCCCCGGGACCCTGGAGAGACCCAGTACTTC.

The chain has TRBV2 and TRBJ2-7; 11 nucleotides agree with TRBD2. Unmatched junction bases numbered 3, after V lost 3 bases and J lost 2 bases. From germline, CDR1 is SNHLY and CDR2 FYNNEI. CDR3 size: 15 residues. In DNA form, the CDR3 reads TGTGCCAGCAGTGATATTAGCGGGGGGGCCTACGAGCAGTACTTC. Residues: CASSDISGGAYEQYF.

Many counts were recorded for this clonotype. The chain has TRBV6-5 and TRBJ1-5, with 7 nucleotides matching TRBD1. The CDR3 sequence is 13 residues long. CDR1 is MNHEY, CDR2 SVGAGI, per germline. The V and J ends lost 2 bases and 9 bases, in that order; junction bases with no gene match: 4. The CDR3 region is CASSYQGVGPQHF. The CDR3 DNA follows: TGTGCCAGCAGTTACCAGGGGGTTGGGCCCCAGCATTTT.

This clonotype has a handful of counts. The chain employs TRBV20-1 and TRBJ2-1; no definite D call. CDR1 is DFQATT, CDR2 SNEGSKA, per germline (reference sequence). The CDR3 has 12 amino acids. V shed 0 bases and J shed 7 bases, with 7 bases lying between them. The CDR3 here is CSAREGGNEQFF. The CDR3 nucleotides read TGCAGTGCTAGAGAAGGTGGGAATGAGCAGTTCTTC.

This clonotype was recorded a few times. The rearrangement joins TRBV5-1 to TRBJ2-3, with D possibly TRBD1 on 5 matching bases. The CDR3 runs to 16 residues. V was trimmed by 0 bases and J by 0 bases, leaving 11 bases between them. Germline V CDR1 and CDR2: SGHRS, YFSETQ. Here the CDR3 reads CASSLGVRTSTDTQYF. CDR3 coding DNA: TGCGCCAGCAGCTTGGGAGTTCGGACAAGCACAGATACGCAGTATTTT.

V and J are TRBV6-5 and TRBJ2-1; D unresolved. The CDR3 totals 17 residues. Germline V gives CDR1 MNHEY, CDR2 SVGAGI. V was shortened by 6 bases and J by 0 bases, with 18 bases between the two germline ends. CDR3: CASSYLAKDLSYNEQFF. CDR3 DNA sequence: TGTGCCAGCAGCTACCTGGCGAAAGACCTCTCCTACAATGAGCAGTTCTTC.

V and J are TRBV20-1 and TRBJ2-1; D not resolved. Trimming took off 3 bases at V and 0 bases at J, with 6 bases between the two ends. The CDR3 consists of 13 residues. The germline V gene encodes CDR1 DFQATT and CDR2 SNEGSKA (reference sequence). CDR3 DNA: TGCAGTGCTAGCGGATTCTCCTACAATGAGCAGTTCTTC. Amino acid sequence: CSASGFSYNEQFF.

This clonotype occurred a few times. The chain carries TRBV7-9 and TRBJ1-1, with 8 bases aligning to TRBD1. The CDR3 contains 15 residues. Germline CDR1 reads SEHNR; CDR2 reads FQNEAQ (reference sequence). Trimming removed 5 bases from V and 5 bases from J; junction bases left unmatched: 10. In nucleotides, the CDR3 is TGTGCCAGCAGCCCCGACAGGGGTTGGAAGACTGAAGCTTTCTTT. This encodes CASSPDRGWKTEAFF.

The chain carries TRBV7-2 and TRBJ2-3, with 7 bases identical to TRBD2. After removal of 2 bases from V and 4 bases from J, the junction contained 6 bases not matched to a gene. The CDR3 is 15 amino acids. Per germline, CDR1 SGHTA and CDR2 FQGNSA. As DNA, the CDR3 is TGTGCCAGCAGCTTAACTAGCGCGACTTCAGATACGCAGTATTTT. Protein sequence: CASSLTSATSDTQYF.

The CDR3 region has the DNA TGTGCCAGCAGTTTCGTGGGACAGTCCACCTACGAGCAGTACTTC. Residues: CASSFVGQSTYEQYF. The chain employs TRBV27 and TRBJ2-7, with 7 bases lining up with TRBD1. The CDR3 is 15 amino acids. V shed 3 bases and J 2 bases; nucleotides not matched to a gene: 7. Germline V lookup: CDR1 MNHEY, CDR2 SMNVEV (reference sequence).

This clonotype turned up a few times. The V gene is TRBV5-5, the J gene TRBJ2-6; D remains ambiguous. Germline V gene sequence: CDR1 SGHKS, CDR2 YYEKEE (reference sequence). The V end was cut by 7 bases, the J end by 1 base, with 6 bases between. The CDR3 extends over 13 amino acids. CDR3 residues: CASCRSGANVLTF. CDR3 bases: TGTGCCAGCTGCCGATCTGGGGCCAACGTCCTGACTTTC.

This clonotype appeared a few times. This chain uses TRBV7-9 with TRBJ2-3, with TRBD2 as a possible D gene (6 bases). This CDR3 contains 15 residues. CDR1 is SEHNR, CDR2 FQNEAQ, per germline (reference sequence). Trimming took off 3 bases at V and 0 bases at J, with 10 bases between the two ends. The CDR3 sequence is CASSFSGSSTDTQYF. CDR3 DNA: TGTGCCAGCAGCTTTAGCGGATCTAGCACAGATACGCAGTATTTT.

This chain uses TRBV29-1 with TRBJ2-3; D possibly matches TRBD1 or TRBD2 (5 bases each). Trimming stripped 6 bases from V and 2 bases from J, with 15 bases between. Germline V CDR1 and CDR2: SQVTM, ANQGSEA. The CDR3 sequence is 14 residues long. In DNA, the CDR3 is TGCAGCGTGACGACTGGGGGTTACACAGATACGCAGTATTTT. It encodes CSVTTGGYTDTQYF.

This clonotype was counted only a few times. The J gene is TRBJ2-7, the V gene TRBV7-3; TRBD2 aligns across 8 bases. The CDR3 length is 14 residues. The V segment lost 3 bases and the J segment 3 bases; nucleotides outside the gene matches: 4. CDR1 is SGHTA and CDR2 is FQGTGA in the germline V gene. The CDR3 reads CASSFGTRNYEQYF. The DNA for the CDR3 is TGTGCCAGCAGCTTCGGGACTAGGAACTACGAGCAGTACTTC.

This chain links TRBV12-5 with TRBJ2-1; TRBD2 is a possible D gene (6 bases). Germline V CDR1 and CDR2: LGHNT, FRNRAP. The germline V and J ends were trimmed by 8 bases and 4 bases, with 18 bases remaining between them. The CDR3 contains 15 residues. This chain's CDR3 is CASNLGAGSYNEQFF. The CDR3, as DNA: TGTGCTAGTAATCTCGGGGCGGGATCTTACAATGAGCAGTTCTTC. The full variable domain, rest sourced from reference TRBV12-5 and TRBJ2-1, is DARVTQTPRHKVTEMGQEVTMRCQPILGHNTVFWYRQTMMQGLELLAYFRNRAPLDDSGMPKDRFSAEMPDATLATLKIQPSEPRDSAVYFCASNLGAGSYNEQFFGPGTRLTVL.

This clonotype has only a few counts. V gene TRBV15 combines with J gene TRBJ1-5, with D maybe TRBD1 (5 bases). Germline V gene data show CDR1 as LNHNV and CDR2 as YYDKDF (reference sequence). The CDR3 is 16 residues long. V lost 3 bases and J 2 bases, leaving 14 bases between the germline ends. The CDR3 bases are TGTGCCACCAGCAGGCTTCAGGGTACTGGCAATCAGCCCCAGCATTTT. Its protein product is CATSRLQGTGNQPQHF.

J is TRBJ2-3 and V is TRBV7-9, with a tentative D call TRBD1 (5 bases). V shed 2 bases and J shed 1 base, with 13 bases lying between them. This CDR3 contains 16 residues. Germline V gene sequence: CDR1 SEHNR, CDR2 FQNEAQ (reference sequence). CDR3 residues: CASSLRWGQGTDTQYF. Here the CDR3 DNA reads TGTGCCAGCAGCTTACGATGGGGCCAAGGCACAGATACGCAGTATTTT.

This clonotype was picked up a small number of times. This chain joins TRBV24-1 and TRBJ2-3; 7 bases line up with TRBD2. The CDR3 extends over 14 amino acids. Germline V gives CDR1 KGHDR, CDR2 SFDVKD. The V gene end was trimmed by 9 bases and the J gene end by 6 bases; junction bases not matched to a gene: 11. The CDR3 nucleotides are TGTGCCACCGGGCCCCGGGAGGAGTCTGATACGCAGTATTTT. It specifies CATGPREESDTQYF.

This clonotype was found many times. This chain links TRBV7-2 with TRBJ2-1, with 7 positions matching TRBD1. The CDR3 extends over 14 amino acids. V was pared by 0 bases and J by 6 bases, with 2 bases of the junction left unmatched. Germline values: CDR1 SGHTA, CDR2 FQGNSA. The CDR3 region has the DNA TGTGCCAGCAGCTTAGCGGCAGGGGGCAATGAGCAGTTCTTC. Translated, it gives CASSLAAGGNEQFF.

CDR3 amino acids: CSATGLGGYKNIQYF. The CDR3 DNA follows: TGCAGTGCTACTGGGCTGGGCGGCTACAAAAACATTCAGTACTTC. The V gene is TRBV20-1, the J gene TRBJ2-4; D is unresolved. CDR3 length: 15 residues. CDR1 and CDR2 (germline): DFQATT, SNEGSKA (reference sequence). Trimming removed 4 bases at V and 3 bases at J, with 16 bases between.

This clonotype was counted many times. The rearrangement links TRBV6-5 to TRBJ1-5; D is uncertain. This CDR3 spans 13 amino acids. CDR1 is MNHEY, CDR2 SVGAGI, per germline. Trimming shortened V by 4 bases and J by 1 base, and 5 bases separated the two germline ends. CDR3 in DNA: TGTGCCAGCAGTTCATGGAGCAATCAGCCCCAGCATTTT. Translation: CASSSWSNQPQHF.

This clonotype was seen ten or more times. The genes are TRBV6-1 and TRBJ2-2; maybe TRBD1 (6 bases). Looked up from germline, CDR1 is MNHNS and CDR2 is SASEGT. This CDR3 is built from 12 residues. The germline V and J ends were trimmed by 6 bases and 5 bases, with 7 bases remaining between them. The CDR3 here is CASRQGTGELFF. The DNA of the CDR3 is TGTGCCAGCAGGCAGGGGACCGGGGAGCTGTTTTTT.